Sequencing of this TCR beta chain was carried out in a study of blood T cell repertoires in COVID-19. Study overall: From the United States, Italy and Spain came samples of acute and convalescent COVID-19. The analysed material was cDNA or gDNA that came from T cells, B-cell-depleted T cells, or PBMCs.

This CDR3 region has 14 residues. CDR1 SGHTA and CDR2 FQGNSA come from the germline V gene. Trimming took 4 bases from V and 1 from J, leaving 10 bases between them. Assay used: immunoSEQ multiplex PCR; TCRdb lists only in-frame clones, some missing. This table has roughly 100,000 clones, 87% appearing once. The rearrangement joins TRBV7-2 to TRBJ1-1; no firm D call. The sequenced sample consisted of peripheral blood. The source is a man aged 45 to 65 with active COVID-19. The CDR3 DNA reads TGTGCCAGCAGCTATAATACGGGGAACACTGAAGCTTTCTTT. Protein product: CASSYNTGNTEAFF.